This TCR beta chain was sequenced in a study of patients and donors after allogeneic stem cell transplantation. With 0 bases clipped from V and 6 bases from J, the junction kept 2 bases outside the gene matches. Germline assignment: CDR1 SGHTS and CDR2 YDEGEE. The CDR3 is 14 amino acids. TCRdb itself ran the RT-PCR reads through MiXCR, one entry per CDR3 protein. The top ten clones hold about 33% of a sample with over 150,000 distinct CDR3 sequences, 41% of them seen once. The V call is TRBV5-8, the J call TRBJ1-4, with 7 bases fitting TRBD1. This TCR came from a human donor who was either an allogeneic HSCT recipient or a stem cell or donor lymphocyte infusion donor (not recorded which). It is not recorded whose cells these are; they may come from a transplant donor. The sample consisted of blood, either unsorted or a sorted T cell fraction (not recorded which). DNA for the CDR3: TGTGCCAGCAGCTTGGACAGGGGTTATGAAAAACTGTTTTTT. It encodes CASSLDRGYEKLFF.